The T cell receptor beta chain under discussion was sequenced for a study of CD8+CD57+ T cells in acquired aplastic anemia (dated by TCRdb to between 2017 and 2018). About the investigation overall: On average, sorted CD4+ and CD8+ cells yielded roughly 3.4 ug of extracted DNA, with a range of about 0.17 to 27.4 ug. An average of approximately 10 million reads for CD4+ cells and under 12 million reads for CD8+ cells was obtained from healthy donor samples.

Genomic DNA was used as template for profiling of TCR beta VDJ combinations and CDR3 sequences. An Illumina HiSeq 2000 was used for TCR repertoire sequencing. The authors' pipeline ran thus. Repertoires were assessed using TRBV/TRBJ rearrangement plots, CDR3 size and DJ length profiles, and Simpson's diversity index. The most abundant DNA sequence in the deep sequencing data was defined as the immunodominant clone. CDR3 amino acid sequences were screened for sharing across subjects and compared with published repertoires and the VDJdb database. TCRdb ran its own pipeline on the public reads, namely fastp trimming at Q25 and MiXCR clone calling, and kept in-frame beta chains. Under each unique CDR3 protein, matching rows form one entry showing the most common genes and DNA. These V and J calls rely on TCRdb rather than the paper's analysis. Recorded for this sample are around 200,000 distinct CDR3 sequences; less than 70% of them occurred a single time. The ten largest clonotypes hold 16% of the sample.

The study at large found these results: Patients and healthy controls showed no significant difference in CD8+ Simpson's diversity (P=0.060). Although under 35 CD8+ CDR3 sequences were shared by patients and controls, these sequences appeared highly expressed in patients and within the immunodominant clones of patients.

This clonotype has at least ten counts. What antigen it recognizes has not been identified. No quality values exist for individual bases; no much larger clone is one base distant. In this study, sorted CD4+ and CD8+ T cells from the blood of healthy subjects and of severe aplastic anemia patients had their TCR repertoires deep-sequenced. Ficoll-Paque density gradient centrifugation was used to isolate peripheral blood mononuclear cells. CD4+ and CD8+ T cells were sorted by FACS or magnetic beads before DNA extraction. From the cysteine up to the phenylalanine, the CDR3 has a length of 14 residues. Just the 42-base CDR3 DNA is kept, in frame starting at base 1. V and J are trimmed by 6 bases and 2 bases, and the gene matches miss 7 bases of the junction. The germline V gene encodes CDR1 DFQATT and CDR2 SNEGSKA (reference sequence).

The sequenced material came from sorted CD4+, CD8+, or CD8+CD57+ T cells (not recorded which) from PBMCs. This TCR came from a human donor in good health, serving as a control. The chain links TRBV20-1 with TRBJ2-5, with 9 bases aligning to TRBD2. Read as DNA, the sequence is TGCAGTGCAAAACTAGCGGGTCGTCAAGAGACCCAGTACTTC. Its protein reads: CSAKLAGRQETQYF.